This entry describes one T cell receptor (beta chain). Using immunoSEQ multiplex PCR, the repertoire was profiled, and TCRdb retains in-frame clones only, with some absent. The sample has some 74,000 clones, around 80% seen once. J gave up 2 bases and V 5 bases, and 9 bases lay outside the gene matches. The CDR3 is made up of 15 amino acids. From germline, CDR1 is SQVTM and CDR2 ANQGSEA. This specimen comes from a study of blood T cell repertoires in COVID-19. Study information: Italy, Spain and the United States were the sources of the convalescent and acute COVID-19 samples. The cDNA or gDNA used as material had been derived from T cells, B-cell-depleted T cells, or PBMCs.

Sequencing was carried out using peripheral blood. This receptor was obtained from a woman aged 80 or older with active or convalescent COVID-19. The genes are TRBV29-1 and TRBJ2-1, with 7 positions matching TRBD2. In nucleotides, the CDR3 is TGCAGCGTTACCCTAGCGGCAGACCCCTACAATGAGCAGTTCTTC. Translation gives CSVTLAADPYNEQFF.